Listed below are T cell receptor beta chains from one sample, sequenced in a study of early T cells in non-severe SARS-CoV-2 infection. TCRdb fed the 5' RACE reads into MiXCR, producing one record per CDR3 protein. The sample lists about 50,000 distinct CDR3 sequences, 5.5% to 6.5% seen once, with 2.5% to 3% in the top ten. Material: whole blood, obtained at baseline. All receptors come from an adult who was a healthcare worker with PCR-confirmed SARS-CoV-2 infection or an uninfected control (not recorded which). The CDR3 runs from the conserved cysteine through the conserved F or W. D genes are given only for firm matches. Size tells how often a clone was seen (once, few, many) or the class of an expanded clone, and some rows leave it out.

size	V	D	J	DNA	CDR3
many	TRBV11-2	TRBD2	TRBJ2-5	TGTGCCAGCAGCTTGACTAGCGGGGAAGTAGAGACCCAGTACTTC	CASSLTSGEVETQYF
-	TRBV6-5	-	TRBJ1-2	TGTGCCAGCAGGTACAGGGCCAGGGACTATGGCTACACCTTC	CASRYRARDYGYTF
-	TRBV7-9	-	TRBJ1-1	TGTGCCAGCAGCTTAGGCACGGGGTGGCGGACTGAAGCTTTCTTT	CASSLGTGWRTEAFF
few	TRBV15	-	TRBJ2-7	TGTGCCACCAGCAGAGATCAGGGGATAAGCTCCTACGAGCAGTACTTC	CATSRDQGISSYEQYF
-	TRBV19	TRBD1	TRBJ2-7	TGTGCCAGTTCGTTCGGGACAGGGGGCTATGAGCAGTACTTC	CASSFGTGGYEQYF
many	TRBV4-2	TRBD2	TRBJ2-1	TGTGCCAGCAGCCGACAGACTAGCGGGGTTAATGAGCAGTTCTTC	CASSRQTSGVNEQFF
many	TRBV12-3/TRBV12-4	-	TRBJ2-7	TGTGCCAGCGGAATCTACGAGCAGTACTTC	CASGIYEQYF
many	TRBV6-2/TRBV6-3	-	TRBJ1-1	TGTGCCAGCAGTTACGGTTCTCTGAACACTGAAGCTTTCTTT	CASSYGSLNTEAFF
-	TRBV12-3/TRBV12-4	TRBD1	TRBJ2-7	TGTGCCAGCAGTTCCATCTCAGGACAGGCATACGAGCAGTACTTC	CASSSISGQAYEQYF
many	TRBV7-9	-	TRBJ1-5	TGTGCCAGCAGCTTAGGGTCCGGGGGACCCAATCAGCCCCAGCATTTT	CASSLGSGGPNQPQHF
many	TRBV5-6	-	TRBJ2-3	TGTGCCAGCAGCCGCAGGGGAATCGGAGATACGCAGTATTTT	CASSRRGIGDTQYF
-	TRBV4-3	TRBD1	TRBJ2-7	TGCGCCAGCAGCCCCCACGGGACAGGGACCCCCTCGTACTTC	CASSPHGTGTPSYF
many	TRBV20-1	TRBD2	TRBJ2-3	TGCAGTGCTAGAAGACTAGCGGGGGGCAACACAGATACGCAGTATTTT	CSARRLAGGNTDTQYF
many	TRBV27	-	TRBJ2-4	TGTGCCAGCAGCAGTGGGACAACAGCCAAAAACATTCAGTACTTC	CASSSGTTAKNIQYF
many	TRBV2	-	TRBJ1-2	TGTGCCAGCAGTCCAGCTAACTATGGCTACACCTTC	CASSPANYGYTF
many	TRBV5-5	-	TRBJ1-2	TGTGCCAGCAGCTTGGGGCCCCCGGTCGGCTACACCTTC	CASSLGPPVGYTF
many	TRBV20-1	-	TRBJ2-3	TGCAGTGCTAGAGTCGCCAGCCTGGGCACAGATACGCAGTATTTT	CSARVASLGTDTQYF
many	TRBV7-2	-	TRBJ1-3	TGTGCCAGCAGCCCCAGAACGGGAAACACCATATATTTT	CASSPRTGNTIYF
few	TRBV4-2	TRBD1	TRBJ2-1	TGTGCCAGCAGCCTACCGACAGGGGACCTACAAGGCAATGAGCAGTTCTTC	CASSLPTGDLQGNEQFF
-	TRBV6-6	TRBD1	TRBJ1-2	TGTGCCAGCAGTTACACCCGCGACAGGGCGTTGGTTAACTATGGCTACACCTTC	CASSYTRDRALVNYGYTF
-	TRBV7-2	-	TRBJ2-6	TGTGCCAGCAGCTTACCCTCTCCGGGGGTCGCTGGGGCCAACGTCCTGACTTTC	CASSLPSPGVAGANVLTF
many	TRBV20-1	-	TRBJ1-2	TGCAGTGCTAAACAAGGGGCCTCTAACTATGGCTACACCTTC	CSAKQGASNYGYTF
many	TRBV28	TRBD1	TRBJ1-2	TGTGCCAGCAGCAAAAAGGGGGGGACAGCCTATGGCTACACCTTC	CASSKKGGTAYGYTF
many	TRBV18	TRBD1	TRBJ1-1	TGTGCCAGCTCACCTAGTACAGGGGGCGTCACTGAAGCTTTCTTT	CASSPSTGGVTEAFF
-	TRBV19	-	TRBJ2-3	TGTGCCACCAGCTCCCCGGGACACTACACAGATACGCAGTATTTT	CATSSPGHYTDTQYF
many	TRBV6-2/TRBV6-3	-	TRBJ2-7	TGTGCCAGCAGTACCTCTAGGATTCTCCACGAGCAGTACTTC	CASSTSRILHEQYF
few	TRBV5-1	-	TRBJ2-1	TGCGCCAGCAGCTTCAGTGTAAGCTCCTACAATGAGCAGTTCTTC	CASSFSVSSYNEQFF
few	TRBV7-6	TRBD1	TRBJ2-5	TGTGCCAGCAGCTCGGGACAGGGGGAGACCCAGTACTTC	CASSSGQGETQYF
many	TRBV5-4	TRBD1	TRBJ1-2	TGTGCCAGCAGCTGGGACAGCGCTAACTATGGCTACACCTTC	CASSWDSANYGYTF
many	TRBV27	-	TRBJ1-6	TGTGCCAGCAAGTTATCGGGGGGCCATAATTCACCCCTCCACTTT	CASKLSGGHNSPLHF
few	TRBV5-6	-	TRBJ1-6	TGTGCCAGCAGCTCCTCCTACTTACAGGAATTTAATTCACCCCTCCACTTT	CASSSSYLQEFNSPLHF
many	TRBV7-6	TRBD2	TRBJ2-5	TGTGCCAGCAGCCATGCTAGCGGGGAACAGACCCAGTACTTC	CASSHASGEQTQYF
few	TRBV4-1	-	TRBJ2-7	TGCGCCAGCAGCCCCTCAGAGGGATCCTACGAGCAGTACTTC	CASSPSEGSYEQYF
many	TRBV6-6	-	TRBJ2-2	TGTGCCAGTACAGGGCATCCCACCGGGGAGCTGTTTTTT	CASTGHPTGELFF
few	TRBV7-6	TRBD2	TRBJ2-1	TGTGCCAGCAGCTTAGGCTCTGGCGGGGGGGCCTTTGGGTACAATGAGCAGTTCTTC	CASSLGSGGGAFGYNEQFF
many	TRBV21-1	-	TRBJ2-7	TGTGCCAGCACGACCGGGACAGATCCCTACGAGCAGTACTTC	CASTTGTDPYEQYF
few	TRBV7-2	TRBD1	TRBJ1-2	TGTGCCAGCAGCCGACAGGGCCAATATGGCTACACCTTC	CASSRQGQYGYTF
many	TRBV2	-	TRBJ2-7	TGTGCCAGCAGGGGGGAGACTAGAACGTCTCCGTACTTC	CASRGETRTSPYF
many	TRBV5-4	-	TRBJ2-1	TGTGCCAGCAGCTCACAGGGGAGGTCCTACAATGAGCAGTTCTTC	CASSSQGRSYNEQFF
many	TRBV20-1	-	TRBJ2-5	TGCAGTGCTAGGGGGGTCTCTACTACCACCTTCCAAGAGACCCAGTACTTC	CSARGVSTTTFQETQYF
many	TRBV24-1	TRBD2	TRBJ2-2	TGTGCCACCAGTGATTTGCGATTCGGGGGGACCGGGGAGCTGTTTTTT	CATSDLRFGGTGELFF
-	TRBV6-2/TRBV6-3	-	TRBJ1-1	TGTGCCAGCACCCTGGGACGGTCTACCTTCGGGGCTTTCTTT	CASTLGRSTFGAFF
-	TRBV6-2/TRBV6-3	TRBD1	TRBJ1-5	TGTGCCAGCAGTTACGAGGTAGGGACAGGGAGCAATCAGCCCCAGCATTTT	CASSYEVGTGSNQPQHF
many	TRBV12-3/TRBV12-4	-	TRBJ2-7	TGTGCCAGCAGTCCCGGGGACGAGCAGTACTTC	CASSPGDEQYF
-	TRBV3-1	TRBD2	TRBJ2-5	TGTGCCAGCAGCAACCGGGGGGAAACCCAGTACTTC	CASSNRGETQYF
many	TRBV19	TRBD2	TRBJ2-1	TGTGCCAGTAGTACCAGGACTAGCGGATACAATGAGCAGTTCTTC	CASSTRTSGYNEQFF
many	TRBV7-8	-	TRBJ1-5	TGTGCCAGCAGCTTGTCCGACGGAAATCAGCCCCAGCATTTT	CASSLSDGNQPQHF
few	TRBV11-2	-	TRBJ2-5	TGTGCCAGCAGCTTGTCGGGGATCCAAGAGACCCAGTACTTC	CASSLSGIQETQYF